Each of the 9 T cell receptor beta chains below was sequenced from the same sample in a study of kidney transplant recipient with SARS-CoV-2 infection. TCRdb redid the calling of the reads with MiXCR, one entry per CDR3 protein. This sample has fewer than 250,000 distinct CDR3 sequences; about 30% occur once, and the top ten carry almost 7.5%. This specimen consisted of a blood sample, obtained at baseline and between days 110 and 120 from a kidney transplant recipient. These receptors were taken from a male patient in his thirties who had COVID-19 and was a kidney transplant recipient. T cells may partly derive from the graft donor.

The V and J genes are TRBV5-4 and TRBJ1-1; TRBD1 might be the D (5 bases). Trimming pared 0 bases from V and 6 bases from J, leaving 15 bases between. In germline, CDR1 is SGHNT, CDR2 YYREEE (reference sequence). This CDR3 contains 15 residues. In DNA form, the CDR3 reads TGTGCCAGCAGCTTGGGACAGCTCGGCGGGGCTGAAGCTTTCTTT. Protein product: CASSLGQLGGAEAFF.

On this clonotype: A much larger clonotype is one base distant, so this may be a read error. V is TRBV30 and J is TRBJ1-3; D uncertain. The CDR3 covers 13 residues. Per the germline V gene, CDR1 is GTSNPN and CDR2 is SVGIG (reference sequence). In DNA form, the CDR3 reads TGTGCCTGGAGTGCGGGAGCCGGAAACGCCATATATTTT. The encoded protein is CAWSAGAGNAIYF.

This clonotype was observed many times. This sequence joins TRBV4-1 and TRBJ1-2; D is ambiguous. The CDR3 has 15 amino acids. Per the germline V gene, CDR1 is MGHRA and CDR2 is YSYEKL. The V and J ends lost 0 bases and 4 bases respectively, with 12 bases between them. CDR3 in amino acids: CASSQEIQFIYGYTF. The CDR3 bases are TGCGCCAGCAGCCAAGAGATCCAGTTTATCTATGGCTACACCTTC.

This clonotype was observed many times. The chain recombines TRBV3-1 with TRBJ2-5; D is ambiguous. The CDR3 runs to 17 residues. V shed 5 bases and J shed 5 bases, with 24 bases lying between them. Germline-derived CDR1 and CDR2 are LGHDT and YNNKEL (reference sequence). The CDR3: CASSAFTPISFSETQYF. CDR3 DNA sequence: TGTGCCAGCAGCGCTTTTACTCCCATTTCTTTCTCTGAGACCCAGTACTTC.

This clonotype occurred a few times. The V call is TRBV6-5, the J call TRBJ2-3; 8 positions match TRBD1. This CDR3 has 14 amino acids. Germline V CDR1 and CDR2: MNHEY, SVGAGI. With V trimmed by 6 bases and J by 4 bases, 6 bases remained unmatched. Written as DNA, the CDR3 is TGTGCCAGCAGGTTGGACAGGGCGGCAGATACGCAGTATTTT. It translates to CASRLDRAADTQYF.

J is TRBJ2-1 and V is TRBV11-2, with 7 bases aligning to TRBD2. Unmatched junction bases numbered 9, after V lost 2 bases and J lost 5 bases. CDR1 SGHAT and CDR2 FQNNGV come from the germline V gene. The CDR3 sequence is 16 residues long. In DNA form, the CDR3 reads TGTGCCAGCAGCTTACGGGGTAGCGGGTTGAACAATGAGCAGTTCTTC. Translated, it gives CASSLRGSGLNNEQFF.

This clonotype was recorded only once. A much larger clone sits a single nucleotide away, making a read error possible. This chain uses TRBV28 with TRBJ2-7; D might be TRBD2 (5 bases). Germline loops: CDR1 MDHEN, CDR2 SYDVKM. The CDR3 consists of 12 residues. CDR3 amino acids: CTSRKTSYEQYF. In DNA, the CDR3 is TGTACCAGCAGGAAAACTAGTTACGAGCAGTACTTC.

This clonotype appeared many times. The genes are TRBV9 and TRBJ2-6; D gene unclear. Trimming took 1 base from V and 3 from J, leaving 11 bases between them. The germline V gene encodes CDR1 SGDLS and CDR2 YYNGEE. CDR3 size: 16 residues. DNA for the CDR3: TGTGCCAGCAGCGTAAGAGTGGGTGGTGGGGCCAACGTCCTGACTTTC. Its protein product is CASSVRVGGGANVLTF.

This clonotype is a singleton in its sample. The chain carries TRBV28 and TRBJ1-2; unclear D gene. Germline loops: CDR1 MDHEN, CDR2 SYDVKM. The CDR3 runs to 16 residues. Here the CDR3 reads CGSTLVDNRKTYGYTF. The CDR3 coding sequence is TGTGGCAGTACACTGGTTGATAACCGAAAGACCTATGGCTACACCTTC.